The 21 T cell receptor beta chains given below trace back to one sample, sequenced in a study of blood T cell repertoires in COVID-19. Clones were sequenced by immunoSEQ multiplex PCR, and TCRdb holds only the in-frame ones, with some missing. Of a few hundred thousand clones detected, around 87% appear once; the ten largest clones hold more than 1.5%. The sequenced material came from PBMCs or T cells enriched from blood (not recorded which). Receptors originate from a man in his forties in a cohort exposed to, infected with or recovered from COVID-19 (not recorded which).

The gene calls are TRBV3-1 (or the pseudogene TRBV3-2) and TRBJ1-3; 7 nucleotides line up with TRBD1. V shed 4 bases, J shed 8 bases, and the junction held 8 bases outside the gene matches. The CDR3 contains 14 residues. Germline V CDR1 and CDR2: LGHDT, YNNKEL (reference sequence). The DNA for the CDR3 is TGTGCCAGCAGCCTATGGACAGGCGAGGACACCATATATTTT. Its protein is CASSLWTGEDTIYF.

This sequence joins TRBV2 and TRBJ2-5; TRBD2 matches 13 bases. Germline trimming cut 7 bases from V and 5 bases from J; bases unmatched to any gene: 7. The CDR3 extends over 15 amino acids. CDR1 is SNHLY, CDR2 FYNNEI, per germline. The CDR3 is CASTLLAGGRETQYF. The CDR3 DNA is TGTGCCAGCACTTTACTAGCGGGAGGGCGGGAGACCCAGTACTTC.

The chain uses TRBV11-2 and TRBJ2-4; weak D call: TRBD2 (5 bases). Germline V gene lookup returns CDR1 SGHAT and CDR2 FQNNGV. This CDR3 spans 15 amino acids. Trimming removed 5 bases at V and 5 bases at J, with 16 bases between. The CDR3 coding sequence is TGTGCCAGCAGCACCCCGGTGACCGGGGAAAACATTCAGTACTTC. Translating it yields CASSTPVTGENIQYF.

By its share, this clone is medium-sized. The chain uses TRBV15 and TRBJ2-3; TRBD1 agrees at 7 bases. The CDR3 consists of 15 residues. Germline CDR1 LNHNV, CDR2 YYDKDF (reference sequence). With 3 bases clipped from V and 0 bases from J, the junction kept 3 bases outside the gene matches. This CDR3 is CATSRNRGSTDTQYF. The CDR3, as DNA: TGTGCCACCAGCAGGAACAGGGGTAGCACAGATACGCAGTATTTT.

The V gene is TRBV11-2, the J gene TRBJ2-5, with 7 nucleotides matching TRBD2. V shed 5 bases and J 3 bases; nucleotides not matched to a gene: 12. The CDR3 extends over 16 amino acids. In germline, CDR1 is SGHAT, CDR2 FQNNGV. CDR3: CASSQPRGGLEETQYF. The DNA for the CDR3 is TGTGCCAGCAGCCAGCCTAGGGGAGGGTTGGAAGAGACCCAGTACTTC.

The chain joins TRBV5-1 to TRBJ2-7; TRBD2 is a possible D gene (7 bases). V was trimmed by 0 bases and J by 6 bases, leaving 16 bases between them. The CDR3 spans 15 residues. CDR1 is SGHRS, CDR2 YFSETQ, per germline. CDR3 sequence (DNA): TGCGCCAGCAGCTTGGCTGGGGGGGCCTCTAGCGAGCAGTACTTC. It translates to CASSLAGGASSEQYF.

The chain links TRBV3-1 (or the pseudogene TRBV3-2) to TRBJ2-3, with 12 bases identical to TRBD1. Per the germline V gene, CDR1 is LGHDT and CDR2 is YNNKEL (reference sequence). The CDR3 consists of 18 residues. J lost 6 bases, V lost 3 bases, and 13 bases had no gene match. CDR3 loop: CASSHWDRGLRRRDTQYF. CDR3 nucleotide sequence: TGTGCCAGCAGCCATTGGGACAGGGGGCTTCGACGGAGGGATACGCAGTATTTT.

This chain joins TRBV6-5 and TRBJ1-1; perhaps TRBD1 as D (6 bases). The CDR3 spans 13 residues. V dropped 6 bases and J dropped 3 bases, with 11 bases sitting between them. The V gene's germline CDR1 is MNHEY and CDR2 SVGAGI. CDR3 nucleotides: TGTGCCAGCAGCCTGCAGGGGTACACTGAAGCTTTCTTT. This encodes CASSLQGYTEAFF.

This clone has more than one count but fewer than ten. J is TRBJ2-7 and V is TRBV28; perhaps TRBD1 as D (6 bases). V lost 5 bases and J 3 bases, leaving 23 bases between the germline ends. The germline CDR1 and CDR2 sequences are MDHEN and SYDVKM. This CDR3 comprises 17 residues. CDR3 DNA sequence: TGTGCCAGCAGTCGATCCTCCGGGACACCCGGAAACTACGAGCAGTACTTC. Protein sequence: CASSRSSGTPGNYEQYF.

This clone was counted between two and nine times. The chain carries TRBV27 and TRBJ1-6, with 8 bases that match TRBD1. Germline lookup yields CDR1 MNHEY and CDR2 SMNVEV (reference sequence). V shed 6 bases, J shed 4 bases, and the junction held 8 bases outside the gene matches. This CDR3 has 16 residues. CDR3 DNA: TGTGCCAGCAGGGGACCGGGACAGGCTTATAATTCACCCCTCCACTTT. Its translation: CASRGPGQAYNSPLHF.

The V gene is TRBV15, the J gene TRBJ2-5; 8 positions agree with TRBD2. Germline V lookup: CDR1 LNHNV, CDR2 YYDKDF (reference sequence). The V and J ends lost 1 base and 5 bases, in that order; junction bases with no gene match: 3. The CDR3 extends over 14 amino acids. CDR3 sequence: CATSRAGRAETQYF. As DNA, the CDR3 is TGTGCCACCAGCAGAGCCGGGAGGGCGGAGACCCAGTACTTC. The complete variable domain, with remaining parts taken from reference TRBV15 and TRBJ2-5, reads DAMVIQNPRYQVTQFGKPVTLSCSQTLNHNVMYWYQQKSSQAPKLLFHYYDKDFNNEADTPDNFQSRRPNTSFCFLDIRSPGLGDTAMYLCATSRAGRAETQYFGPGTRLLVL.

V gene TRBV28 combines with J gene TRBJ2-3, with 7 bases lining up with TRBD1. This CDR3 is built from 13 residues. Trimming cost V 3 bases and J 4 bases; bases outside gene matches: 1. In germline, CDR1 is MDHEN, CDR2 SYDVKM. The CDR3 region has the DNA TGTGCCAGCAGTTTCCAGGGGGCAGATACGCAGTATTTT. It specifies CASSFQGADTQYF.

The rearrangement links TRBV18 to TRBJ2-2, with TRBD2 as a possible D gene (5 bases). The CDR3 consists of 14 residues. CDR1 is KGHSH, CDR2 LQKENI, per germline. Trimming cost V 2 bases and J 5 bases, with 9 bases left between them. CDR3 protein: CASSPKSGTGELFF. In DNA, the CDR3 is TGTGCCAGCTCACCAAAGTCGGGAACCGGGGAGCTGTTTTTT. The variable domain in full, completed from reference TRBV18 and TRBJ2-2, reads NAGVMQNPRHLVRRRGQEARLRCSPMKGHSHVYWYRQLPEEGLKFMVYLQKENIIDESGMPKERFSAEFPKEGPSILRIQQVVRGDSAAYFCASSPKSGTGELFFGEGSRLTVL.

CDR3: CASSTQGSNSPLHF. In DNA form, the CDR3 reads TGTGCCAGCAGCACACAGGGGTCCAATTCACCCCTCCACTTT. V and J are TRBV7-9 and TRBJ1-6; 7 bases agree with TRBD1. V shed 5 bases and J 7 bases; nucleotides not matched to a gene: 5. This CDR3 is built from 14 residues. The V gene's germline CDR1 is SEHNR and CDR2 FQNEAQ (reference sequence).

The chain has TRBV9 and TRBJ1-2; maybe TRBD1 (5 bases). Germline CDR1 SGDLS, CDR2 YYNGEE. The CDR3 spans 14 residues. The ends were cut back, 3 bases at V and 2 bases at J, with 11 bases in the middle. CDR3 loop: CASSEGSGNYGYTF. CDR3 DNA: TGTGCCAGCAGCGAGGGGTCAGGGAACTATGGCTACACCTTC.

The gene calls are TRBV18 and TRBJ1-2; the match to TRBD1 covers 8 bases. The germline V gene has CDR1 KGHSH and CDR2 LQKENI. This CDR3 has 14 amino acids. V lost 3 bases to trimming and J lost 7 bases; unmatched junction nucleotides: 7. CDR3 nucleotides: TGTGCCAGCTCACCTGGGCAGGGGGCCTTTGGCTACACCTTC. Protein sequence: CASSPGQGAFGYTF.

The chain couples TRBV5-1 to TRBJ2-1; no clear D gene. V was clipped by 1 base and J by 4 bases, with 15 bases between them. The length of the CDR3 is 16 residues. The germline V gene encodes CDR1 SGHRS and CDR2 YFSETQ. DNA for the CDR3: TGCGCCAGCAGCTTGTTGGCAGGCGTAATTTACAATGAGCAGTTCTTC. Amino acids: CASSLLAGVIYNEQFF.

The chain links TRBV3-1 (or the pseudogene TRBV3-2) to TRBJ2-1; a weak D match, TRBD1 (6 bases). Per the germline V gene, CDR1 is LGHDT and CDR2 is YNNKEL (reference sequence). Trimming removed 3 bases at V and 3 bases at J, with 12 bases between. There are 15 residues in the CDR3. The CDR3 here is CASSHRGHNYNEQFF. The CDR3 DNA sequence: TGTGCCAGCAGCCATAGGGGACATAACTACAATGAGCAGTTCTTC.

The V gene is TRBV29-1, the J gene TRBJ1-2, with a possible D match to TRBD1 (5 bases). The CDR3 is 14 residues long. Trimming stripped 3 bases from V and 1 base from J, with 12 bases between. The germline V gene encodes CDR1 SQVTM and CDR2 ANQGSEA. Here the CDR3 DNA reads TGCAGCGTTGATACCGGACACTTTAACTATGGCTACACCTTC. This sequence encodes CSVDTGHFNYGYTF. The whole variable domain, remainder taken from reference TRBV29-1 and TRBJ1-2, is SAVISQKPSRDICQRGTSLTIQCQVDSQVTMMFWYRQQPGQSLTLIATANQGSEATYESGFVIDKFPISRPNLTFSTLTVSNMSPEDSSIYLCSVDTGHFNYGYTFGSGTRLTVV.

This clone appeared once. This chain connects TRBV18 to TRBJ1-1, with TRBD1 matching over 10 bases. Trimming removed 3 bases from V and 1 base from J; junction bases left unmatched: 11. CDR1 and CDR2 from the germline V gene are KGHSH and LQKENI. This CDR3 has 18 amino acids. CDR3 loop: CASSPQPTRQGANTEAFF. DNA of the CDR3: TGTGCCAGCTCACCTCAGCCAACCCGACAGGGGGCGAACACTGAAGCTTTCTTT.

The V gene is TRBV19, the J gene TRBJ2-7, with D maybe TRBD2 (5 bases). This CDR3 region has 13 residues. V shed 6 bases and J shed 5 bases, with 14 bases lying between them. Germline V gene data show CDR1 as LNHDA and CDR2 as SQIVND (reference sequence). The CDR3 here is CASRRVPLDEQYF. The CDR3 region has the DNA TGTGCCAGTAGGCGGGTACCCCTGGACGAGCAGTACTTC.